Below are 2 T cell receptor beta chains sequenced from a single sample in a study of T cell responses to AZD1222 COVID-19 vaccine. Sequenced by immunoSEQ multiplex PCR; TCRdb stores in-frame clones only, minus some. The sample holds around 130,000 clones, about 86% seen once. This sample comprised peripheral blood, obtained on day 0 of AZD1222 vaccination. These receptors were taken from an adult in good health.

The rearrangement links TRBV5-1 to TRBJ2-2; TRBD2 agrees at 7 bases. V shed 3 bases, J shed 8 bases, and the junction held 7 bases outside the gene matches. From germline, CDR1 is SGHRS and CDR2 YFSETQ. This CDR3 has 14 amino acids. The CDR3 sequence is CASSSAGVSGELFF. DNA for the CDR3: TGCGCCAGCAGCTCCGCGGGGGTTTCTGGGGAGCTGTTTTTT.

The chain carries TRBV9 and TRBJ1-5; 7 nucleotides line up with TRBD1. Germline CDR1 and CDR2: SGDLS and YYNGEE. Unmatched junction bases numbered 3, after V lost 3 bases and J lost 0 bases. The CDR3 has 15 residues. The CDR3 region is CASSAGQNSNQPQHF. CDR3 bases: TGTGCCAGCAGCGCGGGACAGAATAGCAATCAGCCCCAGCATTTT.